This entry is about one T cell receptor beta chain. Its target is not known. Possible read error: a much larger clone is one base away. Sequenced by immunoSEQ multiplex PCR; TCRdb stores in-frame clones only, minus some. The repertoire holds roughly 60,000 clones, more than 80% seen once, with under 7% in the top ten. This specimen comes from a study of a mutant IDH1 vaccine in newly diagnosed glioma. Time point here: week 35, safety follow-up. The vaccine gave 300 ug of a 20-mer mutant IDH1 peptide subcutaneously per dose. This TCR derives from a middle-aged man with glioma. This specimen was PBMCs, taken from a glioma patient whose treatment included an IDH1 peptide vaccine.

This CDR3 is CASSPSYTDTQYF. The CDR3 DNA follows: TGTGCCAGCAGCCCCTCCTACACAGATACGCAGTATTTT. The genes are TRBV5-4 and TRBJ2-3; D uncertain. V was shortened by 4 bases and J by 2 bases, with 8 bases between the two germline ends. The CDR3 consists of 13 residues. Germline V CDR1 and CDR2: SGHNT, YYREEE (reference sequence).